These 6 T cell receptor beta chains originate from one sample sequenced in a study of T cells after posttransplantation cyclophosphamide. The assay was immunoSEQ multiplex PCR, and TCRdb's table has in-frame clones only and misses some. The sample presents roughly 41,000 clones, none singletons. Sequencing input: PBMCs. These receptors all come from a man aged 25-45 years in good health and a related stem cell transplant donor.

This clone was found many times. The CDR3 DNA reads TGTGCCAGCAGCTTGAAGACACATGGCTACACCTTC. As protein: CASSLKTHGYTF. This sequence joins TRBV5-6 and TRBJ1-2; D call uncertain. CDR1 and CDR2 (germline): SGHDT, YYEEEE. Trimming removed 1 base at V and 6 bases at J, with 7 bases between. CDR3 length: 12 amino acids.

This clone was detected many times. The chain carries TRBV19 and TRBJ2-7, with 7 bases lining up with TRBD1. CDR3 length equals 13 residues. V gave up 3 bases and J gave up 3 bases; unmatched junction bases: 2. Germline CDR1 is LNHDA and CDR2 is SQIVND (reference sequence). Here the CDR3 DNA reads TGTGCCAGTAGTATGGGGGACAGCTACGAGCAGTACTTC. Protein sequence: CASSMGDSYEQYF.

The CDR3 nucleotides are TGCGCCAGCAGCTTGTTAGGGGGCAGGGGAGATACGCAGTATTTT. Translating gives CASSLLGGRGDTQYF. This rearrangement joins TRBV5-1 to TRBJ2-3; 7 nucleotides match TRBD1. Germline assignment: CDR1 SGHRS and CDR2 YFSETQ. CDR3 length equals 15 residues. V gave up 1 base and J gave up 5 bases; unmatched junction bases: 7.

This clone came up many times. The chain carries TRBV27 and TRBJ1-6, with D maybe TRBD1 (5 bases). The CDR3 runs 14 residues. With 7 bases removed from V and 14 bases from J, the gap between germline ends came to 21 bases. Germline V gene lookup returns CDR1 MNHEY and CDR2 SMNVEV (reference sequence). CDR3 nucleotide sequence: TGTGCCAGCACCCCTTTTGGAGGGTCGGGGGCCCTCCACTTT. Translating it yields CASTPFGGSGALHF.

The genes are TRBV7-9 and TRBJ2-5, with no clear D. Germline V gene lookup returns CDR1 SEHNR and CDR2 FQNEAQ (reference sequence). V was pared by 5 bases and J by 5 bases, with 9 bases between. This CDR3 comprises 12 residues. In nucleotides, the CDR3 is TGTGCCAGCAGCCCGTCCAGGGAGACCCAGTACTTC. It yields the protein CASSPSRETQYF. The variable domain in full, with the rest retrieved from reference TRBV7-9 and TRBJ2-5, is DTGVSQNPRHKITKRGQNVTFRCDPISEHNRLYWYRQTLGQGPEFLTYFQNEAQLEKSRLLSDRFSAERPKGSFSTLEIQRTEQGDSAMYLCASSPSRETQYFGPGTRLLVL.

The chain uses TRBV12-5 and TRBJ2-3; 10 nucleotides align to TRBD1. CDR3 length: 14 residues. J gave up 5 bases and V 6 bases, and 5 bases lay outside the gene matches. Germline loops: CDR1 LGHNT, CDR2 FRNRAP. CDR3 region: CASGHWDRGDTQYF. CDR3 sequence (DNA): TGTGCTAGTGGCCATTGGGACAGGGGAGATACGCAGTATTTT.